This T cell receptor beta chain originates from a study of T-cell memory formation after mild COVID-19. This clonotype was detected only a few times. There are 13 residues in the CDR3. Deletions cut 4 bases from V and 5 bases from J, with 10 bases between. Germline V gene sequence: CDR1 MGHRA, CDR2 YSYEKL. MiXCR, run by TCRdb on the 5' RACE reads, gives a single entry per CDR3 protein. The data contain 390,000 or so distinct CDR3 sequences, about a sixth of them singletons. The J gene is TRBJ2-3, the V gene TRBV4-1; D is unresolved. Specimen: PBMCs or a T cell subset sorted from them (not recorded which). The TCR was taken from a man younger than 35 who had mild COVID-19 (a few samples of this study predate the infection). Cell type and time point are not known. In DNA form, the CDR3 reads TGCGCCAGCAGCCCCTTAGGGTTAGATACGCAGTATTTT. Protein: CASSPLGLDTQYF.